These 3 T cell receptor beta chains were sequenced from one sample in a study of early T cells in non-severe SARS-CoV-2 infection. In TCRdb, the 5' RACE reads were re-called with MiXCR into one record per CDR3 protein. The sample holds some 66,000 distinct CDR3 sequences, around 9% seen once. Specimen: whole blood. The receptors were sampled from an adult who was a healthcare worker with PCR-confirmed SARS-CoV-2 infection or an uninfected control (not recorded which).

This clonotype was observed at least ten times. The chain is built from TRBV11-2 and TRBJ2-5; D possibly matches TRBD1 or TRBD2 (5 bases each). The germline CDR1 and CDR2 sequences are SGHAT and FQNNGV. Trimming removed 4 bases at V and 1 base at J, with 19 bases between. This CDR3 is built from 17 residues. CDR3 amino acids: CASSSLRDPDPQETQYF. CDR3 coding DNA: TGTGCCAGCAGCTCACTCCGGGACCCAGACCCCCAAGAGACCCAGTACTTC.

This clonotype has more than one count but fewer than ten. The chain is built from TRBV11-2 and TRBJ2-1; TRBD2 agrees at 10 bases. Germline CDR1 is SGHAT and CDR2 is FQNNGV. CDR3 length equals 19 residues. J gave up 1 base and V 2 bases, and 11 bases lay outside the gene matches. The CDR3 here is CASSLFARLAGGSYNEQFF. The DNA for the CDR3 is TGTGCCAGCAGCTTATTTGCGAGACTAGCGGGTGGATCCTACAATGAGCAGTTCTTC.

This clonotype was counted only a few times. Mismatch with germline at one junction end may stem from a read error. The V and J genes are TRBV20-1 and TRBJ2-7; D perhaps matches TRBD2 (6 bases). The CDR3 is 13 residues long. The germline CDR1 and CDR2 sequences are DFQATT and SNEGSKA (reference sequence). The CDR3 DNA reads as TGCAGTGCTACGGGGGTTGACAGCTACCAGCAGTACTTC. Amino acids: CSATGVDSYQQYF.